This entry describes one T cell receptor (beta chain). The data are from a study of blood T cell repertoires in COVID-19. Data came from immunoSEQ multiplex PCR; TCRdb stores just in-frame clones and leaves some out. The data hold 250,000 to 300,000 clones, with about 85% observed a single time. The CDR3 consists of 12 residues. V was cut by 2 bases and J by 4 bases, with 3 bases left in between. From germline, CDR1 is WSHSY and CDR2 SAAADI. This clonotype was sampled from a man aged 18 to 29 with active or convalescent COVID-19. What was sequenced was peripheral blood. V and J are TRBV10-2 and TRBJ1-5; D gene ambiguous. DNA of the CDR3: TGCGCCAGCAGTGAGCCGAATCAGCCCCAGCATTTT. This codes for CASSEPNQPQHF.